This T cell receptor (beta chain) was retrieved from a study of shared clonotypes between healthy human individuals. Overall study findings and caveats: Only blood was sampled; tissue repertoires likely differ.

Some 30,000 T cell genomes (about 320 ng DNA) went into each PBMC replicate. Bulk PBMC genomic DNA spanned ten immunoSEQ deep plates. Produced via immunoSEQ multiplex PCR; TCRdb's table is partial and in-frame only. The repertoire has 450,000 to 650,000 clones, around three quarters of them found once; the top ten carry about 12%. The length of the CDR3 is 15 residues. Trimming shortened V by 11 bases and J by 6 bases, and 24 bases separated the two germline ends. Germline CDR1 reads MNHNS; CDR2 reads SASEGT. Regarding this clone: Antigen specificity is unknown.

The receptor comes from a woman aged 40-49 years in good health. Some clones in this sample may be carry-over from other donors' samples. This sequence joins TRBV6-1 and TRBJ2-3; D may be TRBD2 (6 bases). Sequencing was carried out using PBMCs. CDR3 protein: CASSRAGRPTDTQYF. The CDR3, as DNA: TGTGCCTCCAGCCGGGCGGGGAGGCCCACGGATACGCAGTATTTT.